Below are 13 T cell receptor beta chains sequenced from a single sample in a study of memory CD4+ T cells and cytomegalovirus serostatus. The method was immunoSEQ multiplex PCR; TCRdb's version includes in-frame clones alone and lacks a portion of them. The sample shows just under 95,000 clones, 80% of them seen only once. The sort gate was single viable CD3+CD4+CD8-CD45RO+ cells for memory CD4+ T cells. The specimen sequenced was memory CD4+ T cells from blood. Receptors were obtained from an adult in good health and CMV-seropositive.

The V call is TRBV7-8, the J call TRBJ1-1; 7 nucleotides align to TRBD1. The CDR3 contains 15 residues. V lost 8 bases and J lost 0; bases outside the gene matches: 9. Germline-derived CDR1 and CDR2 are SGHVS and FQNEAQ. CDR3 loop: CASGRDSVMNTEAFF. The CDR3 DNA sequence: TGTGCCAGCGGTCGGGACAGCGTCATGAACACTGAAGCTTTCTTT.

The chain is built from TRBV5-1 and TRBJ1-1; 10 bases are shared with TRBD1. Trimming took 0 bases from V and 6 from J; bases not matched to a gene: 5. The V gene's germline CDR1 is SGHRS and CDR2 YFSETQ. CDR3 size: 15 residues. Written as DNA, the CDR3 is TGCGCCAGCAGCTTGGCCGGGACAGGGGTTTCTGAAGCTTTCTTT. Amino acids: CASSLAGTGVSEAFF.

The chain links TRBV21-1 to TRBJ1-2. TRBV21-1 is noted as a pseudogene. The CDR3 extends over 13 amino acids. Here the CDR3 DNA reads TGTGCCGATGGGGGGGGGATAAACTATGGCTACACCTTC. Its protein is CADGGGINYGYTF.

V and J are TRBV18 and TRBJ2-7; D remains ambiguous. Germline CDR1 reads KGHSH; CDR2 reads LQKENI. The length of the CDR3 is 15 residues. V was shortened by 1 base and J by 2 bases, with 12 bases between the two germline ends. Written as DNA, the CDR3 is TGTGCCAGCTCACCACGACACGTACCGGCCTACGAGCAGTACTTC. Translating it yields CASSPRHVPAYEQYF.

There are a few counts of this clone. The genes are TRBV19 and TRBJ2-2; D remains ambiguous. Germline values: CDR1 LNHDA, CDR2 SQIVND (reference sequence). This CDR3 region has 14 residues. The V end was cut by 5 bases, the J end by 4 bases, with 11 bases between. Here the CDR3 reads CASSRQTRTGELFF. DNA of the CDR3: TGTGCCAGTAGTCGGCAGACCCGCACCGGGGAGCTGTTTTTT.

The table lists this clone with a few counts. J is TRBJ2-5 and V is TRBV30; no clear D gene. There are 13 residues in the CDR3. V lost 2 bases, J lost 5 bases, and 12 bases lay in between. Germline-derived CDR1 and CDR2 are GTSNPN and SVGIG (reference sequence). As DNA, the CDR3 is TGTGCCTGGAGTCGGTGGTCGAGTGAGACCCAGTACTTC. This sequence encodes CAWSRWSSETQYF.

The CDR3 DNA follows: TGTGCCAGCAGTTACAGAAATTCTGGGGCCAACGTCCTGACTTTC. Its protein product is CASSYRNSGANVLTF. The rearrangement joins TRBV6-6 to TRBJ2-6, with D unclear. Germline loops: CDR1 MNHNY, CDR2 SVGAGI (reference sequence). Trimming shortened V by 2 bases and J by 1 base, and 6 bases separated the two germline ends. The CDR3 loop spans 15 amino acids.

The V and J genes are TRBV27 and TRBJ2-7; D is perhaps TRBD1 or TRBD2 (5 bases each). V lost 6 bases and J 0 bases, leaving 15 bases between the germline ends. The CDR3 is 15 amino acids. Germline V gene sequence: CDR1 MNHEY, CDR2 SMNVEV (reference sequence). CDR3 nucleotides: TGTGCCAGCAGCCCATCGGGGACCGGCTCCTACGAGCAGTACTTC. Protein sequence: CASSPSGTGSYEQYF.

This clone was seen more than once but under ten times. The chain links TRBV28 to TRBJ2-2; tentatively, D is TRBD2 (6 bases). The germline CDR1 and CDR2 sequences are MDHEN and SYDVKM. This CDR3 is 14 amino acids long. V was cut by 5 bases and J by 5 bases, with 12 bases left in between. The CDR3 bases are TGTGCCAGCAGTCGAGGTGGGGGGACCGGGGAGCTGTTTTTT. Its translation: CASSRGGGTGELFF.

The chain couples TRBV28 to TRBJ2-7; 13 nucleotides line up with TRBD2. In germline, CDR1 is MDHEN, CDR2 SYDVKM. The CDR3 has 14 residues. Unmatched junction bases numbered 6, after V lost 6 bases and J lost 7 bases. As DNA, the CDR3 is TGTGCCAGCAGGGGAGGACTAGCGGGAGAAGAGCAGTACTTC. It encodes CASRGGLAGEEQYF.

The chain employs TRBV10-3 and TRBJ2-7; D unresolved. The length of the CDR3 is 15 residues. From germline, CDR1 is ENHRY and CDR2 SYGVKD. Deletions cut 0 bases from V and 0 bases from J, with 9 bases between. DNA of the CDR3: TGTGCCATCAGTGAGTCTGTTCTTAGCTCCTACGAGCAGTACTTC. Its protein is CAISESVLSSYEQYF.

The CDR3 loop reads CASSQKGGTREGNIQYF. CDR3 nucleotide sequence: TGTGCCAGCAGCCAAAAGGGGGGGACTCGAGAGGGGAACATTCAGTACTTC. This chain connects TRBV4-2 to TRBJ2-4; D is possibly TRBD2 (7 bases). The CDR3 contains 17 residues. The ends were cut back, 2 bases at V and 7 bases at J, with 21 bases in the middle. Germline CDR1 LGHNA, CDR2 YNFKEQ.

J is TRBJ2-7 and V is TRBV7-2; D remains unclear. CDR1 SGHTA and CDR2 FQGNSA come from the germline V gene. The CDR3 has 13 residues. Between the trimmed V and J ends, which lost 1 base and 3 bases, there was a span of 7 bases. As DNA, the CDR3 is TGTGCCAGCAGCTTAGGCACCCGCTACGAGCAGTACTTC. This gives the protein CASSLGTRYEQYF.